This paragraph covers one TCR beta chain sequence. Its antigen is not identified. Via MiXCR, TCRdb re-called the 5' RACE reads, giving one row per CDR3 protein. The sample contains 500,000 to 600,000 distinct CDR3 sequences, 20% to 25% of which appear only once. Trimming took off 0 bases at V and 5 bases at J, with 9 bases between the two ends. Germline loops: CDR1 SGHDT, CDR2 YYEEEE. This CDR3 contains 13 residues. The data were obtained in a study of identical twins. Whole-study findings and limits: Compared with unrelated sharing, twin-shared out-of-frame alpha sequences had more low-probability sequences. Beta clonotypes that were abundant in cord blood contained fewer insertions, a pattern absent from memory repertoires.

These sequences were also reported in another study, on T cells expressing NK-cell markers. That report adds: A handful of donors showed these clonotypes also leading the CD3+CD56-NKG2C+ fraction. Clarity on HCMV specificity was lacking for the expanded NKG2C+ T cell clones.

The sequencing input was CD4+ T cells sorted from blood. The rearrangement uses TRBV5-6 and TRBJ2-7; D possibly corresponds to TRBD1 (6 bases). The source is a woman younger than 30 in good health. The chain's CDR3 is CASSLVAGDEQYF. CDR3 nucleotide sequence: TGTGCCAGCAGCTTGGTGGCAGGGGACGAGCAGTACTTC.